This T cell receptor (beta chain) emerged from a study of T cell responses to AZD1222 COVID-19 vaccine. General observations from the study: Every sample of the repertoires postdated the peak T cell response. Seropositivity was recorded at baseline in only a handful of AZD1222 recipients. As reported, nearly half of all spike-specific TCRs target variant regions that are unmutated.

The CDR3 sequence is 15 residues long. Germline CDR1 reads SGHTA; CDR2 reads FQGNSA. V lost 1 base, J lost 4 bases, and 14 bases lay in between. For this clone: The antigen is undetermined.

Clones were sequenced by immunoSEQ multiplex PCR, and TCRdb holds only the in-frame ones, with some missing. This sample has 200,000 or so clones, with 87% found just once. The V call is TRBV7-2, the J call TRBJ2-7, with D possibly TRBD1 on 5 matching bases. The sample here was peripheral blood, taken on day 0 of MenACWY control vaccination. The origin of this receptor is an adult in good health. CDR3 loop: CASSLVSQGSYEQYF. The CDR3 DNA is TGTGCCAGCAGCTTAGTGTCTCAGGGTTCGTACGAGCAGTACTTC. Full variable domain (remainder filled in from reference TRBV7-2 and TRBJ2-7): GAGVSQSPSNKVTEKGKDVELRCDPISGHTALYWYRQSLGQGLEFLIYFQGNSAPDKSGLPSDRFSAERTGGSVSTLTIQRTQQEDSAVYLCASSLVSQGSYEQYFGPGTRLTVT.